A single T cell receptor (beta chain) is shown here with its context. The antigen remains unidentified. Every donor was a healthy person donating bone marrow. V gave up 8 bases and J gave up 4 bases; unmatched junction bases: 7. The CDR3 extends over 15 amino acids. Germline values: CDR1 LGHNA, CDR2 YNFKEQ. The entry originates in a study of cytomegalovirus exposure and HLA in healthy donors. General study points: Across donors, sequencing depth was assumed by presence/absence analyses to be roughly uniform. Several of the most significant clusters appeared, in a later analysis, to be linked to common viral pathogens. Altogether, some 170 TCR beta chains were recorded as cytomegalovirus-associated.

Primers: 60 Vbeta forward and 13 Jbeta reverse. The data were produced by immunoSEQ multiplex PCR, yet TCRdb's version contains in-frame clones alone and is incomplete. The sample shows 60,000 to 90,000 clones, about 79% of them seen only once. The specimen was PBMCs. The receptor was isolated from a man between 65 and 79 years old in good health and CMV-seropositive. V gene TRBV4-2 combines with J gene TRBJ2-2, with 10 nucleotides matching TRBD2. This chain's CDR3 is CASGISGRGTGELFF. In DNA form, the CDR3 reads TGTGCCAGCGGGATCAGCGGGAGGGGCACCGGGGAGCTGTTTTTT.